This T cell receptor (beta chain) is from a study of blood T cell repertoires in COVID-19. Study-wide context: The United States, Italy and Spain provided the acute and convalescent COVID-19 samples.

The V gene's germline CDR1 is DFQATT and CDR2 SNEGSKA (reference sequence). The CDR3 sequence is 10 residues long. Trimming pared 7 bases from V and 3 bases from J, leaving 6 bases between. Original processing notes: Reference gene primers were amplified, and this amplification served to estimate nucleated cell counts. Libraries were prepared by immunoSEQ multiplex PCR; TCRdb keeps only in-frame clonotypes and omits some of them. That table supplies the V and J calls and clone size; D and trimming were determined from the DNA. The sample consists of 200,000 to 250,000 clones, roughly 89% of them appearing once.

The chain is built from TRBV20-1 and TRBJ2-5, with unresolved D. This TCR was recovered from a man aged 55 to 70 who had recovered from COVID-19. The sample was peripheral blood. CDR3 nucleotide sequence: TGCAGTGTTGCGGAAGAGACCCAGTACTTC. It is translated as CSVAEETQYF.